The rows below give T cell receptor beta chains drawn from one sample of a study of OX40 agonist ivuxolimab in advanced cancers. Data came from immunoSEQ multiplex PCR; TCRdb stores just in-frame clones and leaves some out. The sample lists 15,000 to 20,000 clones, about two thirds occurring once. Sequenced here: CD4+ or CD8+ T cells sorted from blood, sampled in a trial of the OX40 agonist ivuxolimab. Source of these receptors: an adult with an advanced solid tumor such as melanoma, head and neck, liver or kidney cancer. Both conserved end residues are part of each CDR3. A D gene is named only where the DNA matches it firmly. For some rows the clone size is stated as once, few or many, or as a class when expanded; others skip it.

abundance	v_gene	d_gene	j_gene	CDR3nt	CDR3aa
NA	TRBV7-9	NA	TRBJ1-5	TGTGCCAGCAGCTTAGAATATGCTGATCAGCCCCAGCATTTT	CASSLEYADQPQHF
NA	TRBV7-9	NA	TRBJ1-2	TGTGCCAGCAGCCGCCCGGGACTTGGTGGCTACACCTTC	CASSRPGLGGYTF
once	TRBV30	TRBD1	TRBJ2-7	TGTGCCTGGAGTTGGGGACAGGGATCCTACGAGCAGTACTTC	CAWSWGQGSYEQYF
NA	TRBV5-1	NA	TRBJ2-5	TGCGCCAGCAGCTTGGCAGGAGAGACCCAGTACTTC	CASSLAGETQYF
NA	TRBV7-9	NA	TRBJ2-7	TGTGCCAGCAGCTTAGGAGGCGAGGTTCCCAACTACGAGCAGTACTTC	CASSLGGEVPNYEQYF
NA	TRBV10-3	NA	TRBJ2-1	TGTGCCATCACCCCAGAAAGCAGGAGAGCCTACAATGAGCAGTTCTTC	CAITPESRRAYNEQFF
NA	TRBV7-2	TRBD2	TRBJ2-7	TGTGCCAGCAGCCTAGCGGGAGGGCCTTTAAGCTCCTACGAGCAGTACTTC	CASSLAGGPLSSYEQYF
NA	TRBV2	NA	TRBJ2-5	TGTGCCAGCCACACACAGGGTCGAGAGACCCAGTACTTC	CASHTQGRETQYF
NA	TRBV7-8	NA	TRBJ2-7	TGTGCCAGCAGCCCGAGTATAGGGTACGAGCAGTACTTC	CASSPSIGYEQYF
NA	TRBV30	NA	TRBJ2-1	TGTGCCTGGAGTTCAAATGAGCAGTTCTTC	CAWSSNEQFF
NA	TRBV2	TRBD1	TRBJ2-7	TGTGCCAGCTCTCTACCACAGGGGAGCTCCTACGAGCAGTACTTC	CASSLPQGSSYEQYF
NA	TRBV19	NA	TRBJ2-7	TGTGCCAGTAGAGTAACCCCAGAGGAGTCCTACGAGCAGTACTTC	CASRVTPEESYEQYF
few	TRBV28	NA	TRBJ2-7	TGTGCCAGCAATCCCTTGGAAACGGGGGCCGGATACGAGCAGTACTTC	CASNPLETGAGYEQYF
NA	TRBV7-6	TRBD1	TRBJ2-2	TGTGCCAGCAGCCCGGACAGGTCCACCGGGGAGCTGTTTTTT	CASSPDRSTGELFF